This is a list of T cell receptor beta chains from one sample in a study of OX40 agonist ivuxolimab in advanced cancers. Repertoires were generated with immunoSEQ multiplex PCR, while TCRdb's copy carries only in-frame clones and drops some. The sample yields under 25,000 clones, approximately 90% seen once. The starting material was CD4+ or CD8+ T cells sorted from blood, obtained in a trial of the OX40 agonist ivuxolimab. Every receptor here comes from an adult with an advanced solid tumor such as melanoma, head and neck, liver or kidney cancer. CDR3s include the opening cysteine and the closing phenylalanine or tryptophan. D genes are given only for firm matches. The size of a clone is reported for some rows only, either as once, few or many, or as a class for expanded clones.

V	D	size	J	CDR3	DNA
TRBV7-2	TRBD1	-	TRBJ2-1	CASSLDRGTGIYNEQFF	TGTGCCAGCAGCTTAGATCGCGGGACAGGGATCTACAATGAGCAGTTCTTC
TRBV7-8	-	once	TRBJ2-5	CASSLAGIGETQYF	TGTGCCAGCAGCTTAGCAGGGATCGGGGAGACCCAGTACTTC
TRBV4-1	-	once	TRBJ2-5	CASSRRSFGPETQYF	TGCGCCAGCAGCCGGCGGAGTTTCGGGCCGGAGACCCAGTACTTC
TRBV23-1	-	-	TRBJ1-2	CASREDGYGYTF	TGCGCCAGCAGAGAGGACGGCTATGGCTACACCTTC
TRBV4-1	-	-	TRBJ2-3	CASSQTGGGPPGGTQYF	TGCGCCAGCAGCCAGACTGGCGGCGGGCCCCCCGGGGGTACGCAGTATTTT
TRBV10-3	-	medium-sized	TRBJ2-7	CAISEREGGQGSYEQYF	TGTGCCATCAGTGAGCGGGAGGGAGGACAGGGGTCCTACGAGCAGTACTTC
TRBV4-1	TRBD2	-	TRBJ2-3	CASSRLTSGATTDTQYF	TGCGCCAGCAGCCGCCTGACTAGCGGGGCCACCACAGATACGCAGTATTTT
TRBV16	-	-	TRBJ1-1	CASSPGLISRGPEAFF	TGTGCCAGCAGCCCGGGACTCATATCGAGGGGTCCTGAAGCTTTCTTT
TRBV21-1	-	-	TRBJ2-1	CASSKVLAAIYNEQFF	TGTGCCAGCAGCAAAGTCCTAGCGGCTATATACAATGAGCAGTTCTTC
TRBV7-6	TRBD1	-	TRBJ1-5	CASSLVSGGNQPQHF	TGTGCCAGCAGCTTAGTGTCAGGGGGGAATCAGCCCCAGCATTTT
TRBV5-4	TRBD2	few	TRBJ2-1	CASRWTSGGGEQFF	TGTGCCAGCAGATGGACTAGCGGGGGGGGTGAGCAGTTCTTC
TRBV27	TRBD2	-	TRBJ2-3	CASSFLAGVHTDTQYF	TGTGCCAGCAGTTTTCTAGCGGGAGTCCACACAGATACGCAGTATTTT
TRBV4-2	-	-	TRBJ2-7	CASSQDQGGVSYEQYF	TGTGCCAGCAGCCAAGATCAGGGCGGGGTCTCCTACGAGCAGTACTTC
TRBV4-1	-	-	TRBJ1-2	CASSQGPGAPQDGYTF	TGCGCCAGCAGCCAAGGGCCGGGGGCGCCGCAGGATGGCTACACCTTC
TRBV29-1	-	-	TRBJ1-1	CSVESRGRVGGINNLNTEAFF	TGCAGCGTTGAATCCCGGGGAAGGGTTGGGGGGATAAACAACTTGAACACTGAAGCTTTCTTT
TRBV14	-	-	TRBJ2-2	CASSQVGQGYTGELFF	TGTGCCAGCAGCCAAGTGGGGCAGGGGTACACCGGGGAGCTGTTTTTT
TRBV5-1	-	-	TRBJ1-1	CASNPLGGGGTEAFF	TGCGCCAGCAACCCACTCGGGGGCGGTGGCACTGAAGCTTTCTTT
TRBV6-6	-	-	TRBJ2-1	CASRSSAGEQFF	TGTGCCAGCAGGTCTAGCGCCGGGGAGCAGTTCTTC
TRBV2	-	-	TRBJ1-1	CASANTEAFF	TGTGCCAGCGCGAACACTGAAGCTTTCTTT
TRBV7-9	-	-	TRBJ1-1	CASSLEGGFFGDTEAFF	TGTGCCAGCAGCTTAGAAGGGGGTTTCTTCGGGGACACTGAAGCTTTCTTT
TRBV18	-	-	TRBJ1-4	CASSPPLRPGEKLFF	TGTGCCAGCTCACCACCTTTGCGCCCCGGGGAAAAACTGTTTTTT
TRBV5-6	-	-	TRBJ1-2	CASSYGRGRLGYTF	TGTGCCAGCAGCTATGGACGAGGGCGGTTAGGCTACACCTTC
TRBV11-2	-	-	TRBJ2-5	CASSFFGTLETQYF	TGTGCCAGCAGCTTTTTCGGGACTCTAGAGACCCAGTACTTC
TRBV2	-	-	TRBJ1-4	CASSDSPGEATNEKLFF	TGTGCCAGCAGTGACTCTCCAGGGGAGGCAACTAATGAAAAACTGTTTTTT
TRBV27	TRBD2	-	TRBJ2-7	CASSPLGSGLIYEQYF	TGTGCCAGCAGTCCCCTGGGTAGCGGGTTGATCTACGAGCAGTACTTC
TRBV6-5	-	-	TRBJ2-7	CASSYGAESYEQYF	TGTGCCAGCAGTTACGGAGCCGAGTCCTACGAGCAGTACTTC
TRBV6-5	-	few	TRBJ1-4	CASSPGRPEGEKLFF	TGTGCCAGCAGTCCGGGCCGACCCGAGGGGGAAAAACTGTTTTTT
TRBV19	-	-	TRBJ1-4	CASSIVLPHRGEKLFF	TGTGCCAGTAGTATAGTGCTGCCCCATAGAGGTGAAAAACTGTTTTTT
TRBV4-1	TRBD2	-	TRBJ2-3	CASSPRRGGRTDTQYF	TGCGCCAGCAGCCCCAGAAGGGGAGGGAGAACAGATACGCAGTATTTT
TRBV2	-	-	TRBJ1-2	CAWGGDGYTF	TGTGCCTGGGGTGGGGATGGCTACACCTTC
TRBV10-3	-	-	TRBJ2-7	CAISEPRYVGANFHEQYF	TGTGCCATCAGTGAGCCTCGGTATGTGGGCGCTAATTTTCACGAGCAGTACTTC
TRBV2	-	-	TRBJ1-4	CASRTPGAREKLFF	TGTGCCAGCAGGACCCCAGGGGCAAGGGAAAAACTGTTTTTT
TRBV5-1	-	-	TRBJ1-1	CASSLGFLGGAGLQDTEAFF	TGCGCCAGCAGCTTGGGTTTTTTGGGGGGCGCAGGGCTGCAGGACACTGAAGCTTTCTTT
TRBV27	-	-	TRBJ1-5	CASSLSGRNQPQHF	TGTGCCAGCAGTTTATCGGGCAGGAATCAGCCCCAGCATTTT
TRBV19	-	-	TRBJ2-7	CASSQFPSMSYEQYF	TGTGCCAGTAGTCAGTTCCCTTCGATGTCCTACGAGCAGTACTTC
TRBV28	-	-	TRBJ2-2	CASSLRGDGPRPGELFF	TGTGCCAGCAGTTTAAGGGGGGACGGGCCCCGCCCTGGGGAGCTGTTTTTT
TRBV6-5	-	-	TRBJ1-6	CASSPGGRTLHF	TGTGCCAGCAGTCCCGGCGGGCGCACCCTCCACTTT
TRBV27	-	-	TRBJ2-3	CASSFPGPDTQYF	TGTGCCAGCAGTTTTCCAGGCCCAGATACGCAGTATTTT
TRBV7-9	-	few	TRBJ1-1	CASSFGTLNTEAFF	TGTGCCAGCAGCTTCGGGACACTTAACACTGAAGCTTTCTTT
TRBV7-9	-	-	TRBJ1-1	CASSPAGWDTNTEAFF	TGTGCCAGCAGCCCAGCCGGGTGGGACACGAACACTGAAGCTTTCTTT
TRBV5-1	TRBD1	-	TRBJ1-1	CASSSWPDRVGTEAFF	TGCGCCAGCAGCTCTTGGCCCGACAGGGTGGGCACTGAAGCTTTCTTT
TRBV7-8	-	-	TRBJ1-2	CASSLNRDPGGYTF	TGTGCCAGCAGCTTAAATCGGGACCCCGGTGGCTACACCTTC
TRBV11-2	TRBD2	-	TRBJ2-7	CASSLRAGDRVYEQYF	TGTGCCAGCAGCTTAAGGGCGGGGGATAGGGTCTACGAGCAGTACTTC
TRBV7-9	TRBD1	-	TRBJ1-2	CASSFGQGGYTF	TGTGCCAGCAGCTTTGGACAGGGGGGCTACACCTTC
TRBV6-5	TRBD1	-	TRBJ1-1	CASSNRGPAFF	TGTGCCAGCAGTAACAGGGGACCGGCTTTCTTT
TRBV4-1	-	-	TRBJ1-1	CASSLAWPGGATEAFF	TGCGCCAGCAGCCTCGCCTGGCCGGGGGGGGCCACTGAAGCTTTCTTT
TRBV29-1	-	-	TRBJ1-1	CSVEDRGRGTEAFF	TGCAGCGTTGAAGATCGTGGACGGGGCACTGAAGCTTTCTTT
TRBV10-1	-	-	TRBJ2-7	CASSDGYEQYF	TGCGCCAGCAGTGACGGGTACGAGCAGTACTTC
TRBV7-9	-	-	TRBJ1-2	CASSSRGRGTRYGYTF	TGTGCCAGCAGCTCACGGGGTCGGGGCACGAGGTATGGCTACACCTTC
TRBV5-8	-	-	TRBJ2-3	CASSFGALTTHTDTQYF	TGTGCCAGCAGCTTTGGGGCCCTAACCACCCACACGGATACGCAGTATTTT
TRBV5-1	-	-	TRBJ1-4	CASSLQGPPNEKLFF	TGCGCCAGCAGCTTACAGGGCCCCCCTAATGAAAAACTGTTTTTT
TRBV6-6	-	-	TRBJ1-5	CASSRAQEYSNQPQHF	TGTGCCAGCAGTCGAGCACAGGAATATAGCAATCAGCCCCAGCATTTT
TRBV5-4	TRBD1	-	TRBJ2-7	CASGTGASYEQYF	TGTGCCAGCGGGACAGGGGCCTCCTACGAGCAGTACTTC